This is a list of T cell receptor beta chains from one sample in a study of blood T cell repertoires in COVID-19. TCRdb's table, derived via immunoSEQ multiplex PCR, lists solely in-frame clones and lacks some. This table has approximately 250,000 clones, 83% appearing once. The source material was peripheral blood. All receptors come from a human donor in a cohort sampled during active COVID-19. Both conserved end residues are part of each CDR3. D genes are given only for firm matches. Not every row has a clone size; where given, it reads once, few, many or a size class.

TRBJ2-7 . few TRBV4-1 TGCGCCAGCAGCCAAGATCGCGACTCCTCCTACGAGCAGTACTTC CASSQDRDSSYEQYF
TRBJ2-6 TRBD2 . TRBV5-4 TGTGCCAGCAGCCTAACTAGCGGGGGAGGTGGGGCCAACGTCCTGACTTTC CASSLTSGGGGANVLTF
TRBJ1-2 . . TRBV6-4 TGTGCCAGCAGTCCCCAATATGGCTACACCTTC CASSPQYGYTF
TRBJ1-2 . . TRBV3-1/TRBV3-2 TGTGCCAGCAGCCAGACAGGCACCTATGGCTACACCTTC CASSQTGTYGYTF
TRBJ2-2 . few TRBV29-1 TGCAGCACAAGGTTGCGGGGCACCGGGGAGCTGTTTTTT CSTRLRGTGELFF
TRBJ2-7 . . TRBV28 TGTGCCAGCAGTTTCCCCGGGTCCTACGAGCAGTACTTC CASSFPGSYEQYF
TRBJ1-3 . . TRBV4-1 TGCGCCAGCAGCTCCCGAGTAATCTCTGGAAACACCATATATTTT CASSSRVISGNTIYF
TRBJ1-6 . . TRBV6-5 TGTGCCAGCAGTTACAAGAAAGAGTCACCCCTCCACTTT CASSYKKESPLHF
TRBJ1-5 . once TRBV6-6 TGTGCCAGCAGGGAAGGCCAGGGTGTTCAGCCCCAGCATTTT CASREGQGVQPQHF
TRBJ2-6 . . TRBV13 TGTGCCAGCAGCTCGAAGACAGACTTCCTCTCTGGGGCCAACGTCCTGACTTTC CASSSKTDFLSGANVLTF
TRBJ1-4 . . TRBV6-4 TGTGCCAGCAGTGACGTCCGACAGCCGCACGGTGAAAAACTGTTTTTT CASSDVRQPHGEKLFF
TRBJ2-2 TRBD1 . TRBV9 TGTGCCAGCAGTCGGACAGGGAACACCGGGGAGCTGTTTTTT CASSRTGNTGELFF
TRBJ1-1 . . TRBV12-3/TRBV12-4 TGTGCCAGCAGTGGACAGAACACTGAAGCTTTCTTT CASSGQNTEAFF
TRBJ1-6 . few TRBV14 TGTGCCAGCAGCCCCGGATACTGGACGGGATTCTCACCCCTCCACTTT CASSPGYWTGFSPLHF
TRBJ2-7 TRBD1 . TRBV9 TGTGCCAGCAGCGTAGGGACAGGGATCGCCTACGAGCAGTACTTC CASSVGTGIAYEQYF
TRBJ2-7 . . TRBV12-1 TGTGCCAGCAGCTTTGAATTCCAGGCCTCCTACGAGCAGTACTTC CASSFEFQASYEQYF
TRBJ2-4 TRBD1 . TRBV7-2 TGTGCCAGCAGCTTAGCCCCACCGGGACAGGGAACCAAAAACATTCAGTACTTC CASSLAPPGQGTKNIQYF
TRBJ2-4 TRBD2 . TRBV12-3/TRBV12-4 TGTGCCAGCGGAGAGGGGAGGGCGGACATTCAGTACTTC CASGEGRADIQYF
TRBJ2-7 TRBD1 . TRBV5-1 TGCGCCAGCAGCTTGGCTTGGGACAGGGTTAACGAGCAGTACTTC CASSLAWDRVNEQYF
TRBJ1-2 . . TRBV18 TGTGCCAGCTCACCATCGAAAGGGGCCAGTCCCTATGGCTACACCTTC CASSPSKGASPYGYTF
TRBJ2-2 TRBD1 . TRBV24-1 TGTGCCGCACGACAGGGGGCTACCGGGGAGCTGTTTTTT CAARQGATGELFF
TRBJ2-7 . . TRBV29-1 TGCAGCGTTGGCATCTGGAGGGCGGAATACGAGCAGTACTTC CSVGIWRAEYEQYF
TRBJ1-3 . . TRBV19 TGTGCCAGTAGTATGGGCCAGTTCTCTGGAAACACCATATATTTT CASSMGQFSGNTIYF
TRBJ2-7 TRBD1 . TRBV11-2 TGTGCCAGCAGCTTCCGACAGGGCTCCTACGAGCAGTACTTC CASSFRQGSYEQYF
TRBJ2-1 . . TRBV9 TGTGCCAGCAGCATAACAGGGTTAGCGATCTACAATGAGCAGTTCTTC CASSITGLAIYNEQFF
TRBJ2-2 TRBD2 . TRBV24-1 TGTGCCACCGGGACTAGCGGTACTTCGAACACCGGGGAGCTGTTTTTT CATGTSGTSNTGELFF
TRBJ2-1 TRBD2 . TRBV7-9 TGTGCCAGCAGCTTAACCCTGGGACTAGCGGGAGGTGGTGCAAATGAGCAGTTCTTC CASSLTLGLAGGGANEQFF
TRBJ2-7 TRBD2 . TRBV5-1 TGCGCCAGCAGCTTGGGAGGACTAGCGGGAGGAGGCCTCGAGCAGTACTTC CASSLGGLAGGGLEQYF
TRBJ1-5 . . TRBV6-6 TGTGCCAGCAGCCCCGGGGGAGGTCAGCCCCAGCATTTT CASSPGGGQPQHF
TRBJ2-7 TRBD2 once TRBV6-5 TGTGCCAGCACCCCTAGCGGCGGCTACGAGCAGTACTTC CASTPSGGYEQYF
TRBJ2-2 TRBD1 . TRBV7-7 TGTGCTAGCAGCGTGAGAAACCGCAGGGGACAGAAAACGAACACCGGGGAGCTGTTTTTT CASSVRNRRGQKTNTGELFF
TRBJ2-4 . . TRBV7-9 TGTGCCAGCAGCTTCGACAGTCTGCGGGCCAAAAACATTCAGTACTTC CASSFDSLRAKNIQYF
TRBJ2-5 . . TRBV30 TGTGCCTGGAGGTGGGGGGGCGAGGAGACCCAGTACTTC CAWRWGGEETQYF